Below, 20 T cell receptor beta chains from the same sample are listed, as sequenced in a study of blood T cell repertoires in COVID-19. Repertoires were generated with immunoSEQ multiplex PCR, while TCRdb's copy carries only in-frame clones and drops some. The table records about 190,000 clones, approximately 85% of them present only once. The sequencing sample was made of PBMCs or T cells enriched from blood (not recorded which). These receptor sequences come from a woman aged 25-40 years who had recovered from COVID-19.

This chain links TRBV28 with TRBJ1-6; D may be TRBD1 (6 bases). Trimming took off 5 bases at V and 7 bases at J, with 9 bases between the two ends. CDR1 and CDR2 (germline): MDHEN, SYDVKM. The CDR3 consists of 13 residues. The CDR3 is CASSPGVNSPLHF. CDR3 nucleotide sequence: TGTGCCAGCAGTCCAGGGGTCAATTCACCCCTCCACTTT.

J is TRBJ2-1 and V is TRBV5-1; D unclear. Trimming took off 0 bases at V and 5 bases at J, with 9 bases between the two ends. CDR3 length: 14 residues. Germline CDR1 reads SGHRS; CDR2 reads YFSETQ. The CDR3 here is CASSLASVNNEQFF. CDR3 bases: TGCGCCAGCAGCTTGGCTTCCGTTAACAATGAGCAGTTCTTC.

In nucleotides, the CDR3 is TGTGCCAGCAGCCAAGATACCAGGGCAGGATATGGCTACACCTTC. Its translation is CASSQDTRAGYGYTF. V gene TRBV3-1 (or the pseudogene TRBV3-2) combines with J gene TRBJ1-2; D is possibly TRBD1 (5 bases). Trimming shortened V by 0 bases and J by 5 bases, and 13 bases separated the two germline ends. The CDR3 spans 15 residues. The germline V gene has CDR1 LGHDT and CDR2 YNNKEL (reference sequence).

V gene TRBV21-1 combines with J gene TRBJ2-7; the table assigns TRBD1, which was not confirmed against the DNA. TRBV21-1 corresponds to a pseudogene. The CDR3 runs 18 residues. The CDR3 reads CASSTYRSQGGWSYEQYF. Here the CDR3 DNA reads TGTGCCAGCAGCACTTATAGGTCACAGGGCGGTTGGTCCTACGAGCAGTACTTC.

This sequence joins TRBV11-1 and TRBJ1-5; 9 bases line up with TRBD1. CDR1 and CDR2 (germline): SGHAT, FQDESV (reference sequence). CDR3 length: 13 residues. The trim removed 6 bases at V and 5 bases at J, leaving 2 bases unmatched. CDR3 bases: TGTGCCAGCAGTCGACAGGGGGATCAGCCCCAGCATTTT. Encoded protein: CASSRQGDQPQHF.

This clone appeared a single time. V usage is TRBV4-1 and J usage is TRBJ2-2; D might be TRBD1 (6 bases). The CDR3 has 15 residues. Deletions cut 2 bases from V and 6 bases from J, with 13 bases between. Germline CDR1 is MGHRA and CDR2 is YSYEKL. The CDR3 DNA reads as TGCGCCAGCAGCCAACCGGCGACAGGCTCCGGGGAGCTGTTTTTT. Protein sequence: CASSQPATGSGELFF.

The J gene is TRBJ2-3, the V gene TRBV27, with unresolved D. Germline V gives CDR1 MNHEY, CDR2 SMNVEV (reference sequence). V shed 5 bases and J shed 5 bases, with 11 bases lying between them. The CDR3 extends over 13 amino acids. This CDR3 reads CASSPLSLDTQYF. The DNA for the CDR3 is TGTGCCAGCAGTCCACTGTCCTTAGATACGCAGTATTTT.

V and J are TRBV5-4 and TRBJ2-3; 9 positions match TRBD2. This CDR3 contains 15 residues. The ends lost 6 bases at V and 0 bases at J; junction bases unmatched: 5. Germline V gene sequence: CDR1 SGHNT, CDR2 YYREEE (reference sequence). The CDR3 spells CASKGTSRSTDTQYF. The CDR3 bases are TGTGCCAGCAAAGGGACTAGCCGTAGCACAGATACGCAGTATTTT.

V usage is TRBV28 and J usage is TRBJ1-5; possible D gene TRBD1, 5 bases. Germline V gene data show CDR1 as MDHEN and CDR2 as SYDVKM. The V end lost 7 bases, the J end lost 4 bases, and 17 bases lay between the germline ends. The CDR3 spans 15 residues. CDR3 sequence reads: CASTAGWVSNQPQHF. As DNA, the CDR3 is TGTGCCAGCACGGCAGGGTGGGTTAGTAATCAGCCCCAGCATTTT. Drawing the rest from reference TRBV28 and TRBJ1-5, the complete variable domain is DVKVTQSSRYLVKRTGEKVFLECVQDMDHENMFWYRQDPGLGLRLIYFSYDVKMKEKGDIPEGYSVSREKKERFSLILESASTNQTSMYLCASTAGWVSNQPQHFGDGTRLSIL.

The chain uses TRBV5-4 and TRBJ1-2; the D is unclear. The germline V gene has CDR1 SGHNT and CDR2 YYREEE (reference sequence). V lost 6 bases to trimming and J lost 1 base, with 10 bases between them. CDR3 size: 13 residues. The CDR3 DNA sequence: TGTGCCAGCACTCCGGGGTTTAACTATGGCTACACCTTC. Its translation is CASTPGFNYGYTF.

This rearrangement joins TRBV21-1 to TRBJ1-2; the table gives TRBD1 as D, unverified against the DNA. TRBV21-1 is labeled a pseudogene. There are 16 residues in the CDR3. This chain's CDR3 is CASSRDRGSPFYGYTF. CDR3 DNA: TGTGCCAGCAGCAGGGACAGGGGATCCCCGTTCTATGGCTACACCTTC.

The chain carries TRBV7-3 and TRBJ2-7; 9 positions agree with TRBD1. Looked up from germline, CDR1 is SGHTA and CDR2 is FQGTGA. Trimming took 5 bases from V and 2 from J; bases not matched to a gene: 7. This CDR3 region has 15 residues. DNA for the CDR3: TGTGCCAGCAGCGCATACAGGGGGCCAACCTACGAGCAGTACTTC. Encoded protein: CASSAYRGPTYEQYF.

The V gene is TRBV18, the J gene TRBJ2-5; 7 nucleotides align to TRBD1. Germline V CDR1 and CDR2: KGHSH, LQKENI. J was trimmed by 4 bases and V by 3 bases; bases with no gene match: 8. CDR3 length: 15 residues. CDR3 in amino acids: CASSPTLDRLETQYF. The CDR3 nucleotides are TGTGCCAGCTCACCGACTTTGGACAGGTTAGAGACCCAGTACTTC.

The chain is built from TRBV3-1 (or the pseudogene TRBV3-2) and TRBJ1-6; D is uncertain. The germline CDR1 and CDR2 sequences are LGHDT and YNNKEL (reference sequence). CDR3 length: 14 amino acids. V lost 3 bases, J lost 7 bases, and 10 bases lay in between. The CDR3 coding sequence is TGTGCCAGCAGCCAGCGACAAACAAATTCACCCCTCCACTTT. This gives the protein CASSQRQTNSPLHF.

The chain carries TRBV7-2 and TRBJ2-3, with D perhaps TRBD2 (6 bases). CDR3 length: 17 amino acids. V was cut by 1 base and J by 3 bases, with 17 bases left in between. In germline, CDR1 is SGHTA, CDR2 FQGNSA. For the CDR3, the DNA is TGTGCCAGCAGCTTAGTGGGTAGCGGAGAGGCGACAGATACGCAGTATTTT. This encodes CASSLVGSGEATDTQYF. Combining the CDR3 with reference TRBV7-2 and TRBJ2-3 gives the whole variable domain GAGVSQSPSNKVTEKGKDVELRCDPISGHTALYWYRQSLGQGLEFLIYFQGNSAPDKSGLPSDRFSAERTGGSVSTLTIQRTQQEDSAVYLCASSLVGSGEATDTQYFGPGTRLTVL.

The chain couples TRBV7-8 to TRBJ1-1; TRBD1 might be the D (5 bases). The CDR3 loop spans 14 amino acids. The germline CDR1 and CDR2 sequences are SGHVS and FQNEAQ. V was pared by 5 bases and J by 1 base, with 11 bases between. The CDR3 DNA sequence: TGTGCCAGCAGCACAAATACAGGGAACACTGAAGCTTTCTTT. This encodes CASSTNTGNTEAFF.

The rearrangement joins TRBV5-8 to TRBJ2-7; the match to TRBD1 covers 9 bases. Germline V gene sequence: CDR1 SGHTS, CDR2 YDEGEE. The junction had 2 bases not matched to a gene; V was cut back by 0 bases and J by 4 bases. This CDR3 has 14 residues. The CDR3 DNA reads TGTGCCAGCAGCTTGGCCGGGACAGGGTACGAGCAGTACTTC. This sequence encodes CASSLAGTGYEQYF.

The chain couples TRBV29-1 to TRBJ2-1, with 9 bases that match TRBD1. Germline loops: CDR1 SQVTM, CDR2 ANQGSEA. The length of the CDR3 is 14 residues. The V gene end was trimmed by 7 bases and the J gene end by 2 bases; junction bases not matched to a gene: 6. CDR3 in DNA: TGCAGCGCGGAGTGGACAGGGGCCTACAATGAGCAGTTCTTC. This translates into CSAEWTGAYNEQFF.

In this sample, this clone turned up once. V gene TRBV5-1 combines with J gene TRBJ2-7; 7 bases match TRBD1. Germline lookup yields CDR1 SGHRS and CDR2 YFSETQ. The CDR3 is 15 residues long. V trimming: 1 base; J trimming: 4 bases; junction bases outside the gene matches: 8. CDR3 bases: TGCGCCAGCAGCTTGACGATGGCAGGGGGTTACGAGCAGTACTTC. This sequence encodes CASSLTMAGGYEQYF.

CDR3 residues: CASSLVRTGAPYEQYF. The CDR3 DNA follows: TGTGCCAGCAGCTTAGTTAGGACAGGGGCCCCCTACGAGCAGTACTTC. This chain uses TRBV7-2 with TRBJ2-7; 9 bases map to TRBD1. From germline, CDR1 is SGHTA and CDR2 FQGNSA. The length of the CDR3 is 16 residues. The V gene end was trimmed by 1 base and the J gene end by 2 bases; junction bases not matched to a gene: 6.